This T cell receptor (beta chain) was recorded in a study of shared clonotypes between healthy human individuals. Study-level background: The cohort comprised a couple of women and a few men. Their ages spanned 18 to 49 years. General observations from the study: Among donors, sharing of clonotypes was expected to be affected by sequencing depth.

Comments on this clone: Its cognate antigen is unknown.

Genomic DNA, for the unsorted samples, came from some 100 million PBMCs. Ten immunoSEQ deep assay plates held the unsorted PBMC DNA. Sequencing used immunoSEQ multiplex PCR; TCRdb keeps in-frame clones, though not all of them. Of around 430,000 clones in the sample, about 85% were seen once. Material for sequencing was PBMCs. The sequence came from a woman in her thirties or forties in good health. Some clones in this sample may be carry-over from other donors' samples.

CDR3 amino acids: CASSVGASEYYNEQFF. The CDR3 nucleotides are TGTGCCAGCAGCGTAGGGGCTAGCGAGTACTACAATGAGCAGTTCTTC. The rearrangement links TRBV9 to TRBJ2-1, with a tentative D call TRBD2 (6 bases). Between the trimmed V and J ends, which lost 0 bases and 3 bases, there was a span of 13 bases. Germline assignment: CDR1 SGDLS and CDR2 YYNGEE. The CDR3 has 16 amino acids.